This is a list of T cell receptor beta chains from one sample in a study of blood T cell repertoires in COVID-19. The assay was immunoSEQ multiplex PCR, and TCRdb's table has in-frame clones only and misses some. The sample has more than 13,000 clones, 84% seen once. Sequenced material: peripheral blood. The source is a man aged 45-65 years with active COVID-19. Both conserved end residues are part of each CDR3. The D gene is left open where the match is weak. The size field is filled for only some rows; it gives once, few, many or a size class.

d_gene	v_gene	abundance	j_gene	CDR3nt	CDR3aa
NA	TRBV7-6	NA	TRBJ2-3	TGTGCCAGCAGCTTACCTGTCCTAGAAAGACCCACTAGCACAGATACGCAGTATTTT	CASSLPVLERPTSTDTQYF
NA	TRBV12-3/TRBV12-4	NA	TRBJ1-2	TGTGCCAGCAGTCGAATAGTTAACTATGGCTACACCTTC	CASSRIVNYGYTF
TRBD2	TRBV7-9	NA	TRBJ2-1	TGTGCCAGCAGCTTAGCCAGCGGGAGAGGCGATGAGCAGTTCTTC	CASSLASGRGDEQFF
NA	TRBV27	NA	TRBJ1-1	TGTGCCAGCAGTTTGGGTTCGGGTATTGAAGCTTTCTTT	CASSLGSGIEAFF
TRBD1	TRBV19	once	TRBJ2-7	TGTGCCAGTAGTACGGGACAGGAGATCTACGAGCAGTACTTC	CASSTGQEIYEQYF
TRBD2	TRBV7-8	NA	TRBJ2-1	TGTGCCAGCAGCCCGGTCCTTGGCCTCGCGGGAGATCTCAATGAGCAGTTCTTC	CASSPVLGLAGDLNEQFF
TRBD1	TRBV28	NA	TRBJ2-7	TGTGCCAGCAGTCCCCAGGGGACAGGAATAGGCGGCTACGAGCAGTACTTC	CASSPQGTGIGGYEQYF
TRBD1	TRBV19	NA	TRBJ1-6	TGTGCCAGTAGACTCGGACAGGGATATTCACCCCTCCACTTT	CASRLGQGYSPLHF
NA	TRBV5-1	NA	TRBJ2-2	TGCGCCAGCGGCAGGGATACCGGGGAGCTGTTTTTT	CASGRDTGELFF
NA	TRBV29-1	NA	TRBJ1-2	TGCAGCGTTGAAGGGACAGAAAAAAAACTCTATGGCTACACCTTC	CSVEGTEKKLYGYTF
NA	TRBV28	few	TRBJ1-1	TGTGCCAGCAGTTGGGCTTCCACTGAAGCTTTCTTT	CASSWASTEAFF
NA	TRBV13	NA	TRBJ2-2	TGTGCCAGCAGAATACAGGGCGGTAGCGGGGAGCTGTTTTTT	CASRIQGGSGELFF
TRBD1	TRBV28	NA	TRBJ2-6	TGTGCCAGCAGTTTTCACCGGGACAGGGGGCGACTTATCTCTGGGGCCAACGTCCTGACTTTC	CASSFHRDRGRLISGANVLTF
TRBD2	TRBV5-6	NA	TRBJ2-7	TGTGCCAGCAGCCTTGGACTAGCGGGAGCCTCCTACGAGCAGTACTTC	CASSLGLAGASYEQYF
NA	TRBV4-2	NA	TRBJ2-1	TGTGCCAGCAGCCAAGGTGCGCTTTCGAGGGAGCAGTTCTTC	CASSQGALSREQFF
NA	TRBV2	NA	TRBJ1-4	TGTGCCAGCAGTGAACTACGAGACTCTAATGAAAAACTGTTTTTT	CASSELRDSNEKLFF
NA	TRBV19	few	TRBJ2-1	TGTGCCAGTAGTATAGGGGGAGTCATGGGCAATGAGCAGTTCTTC	CASSIGGVMGNEQFF
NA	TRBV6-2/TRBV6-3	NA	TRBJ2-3	TGTGCCAGCAGCGCGGGGGCGATGACTACAGATACGCAGTATTTT	CASSAGAMTTDTQYF
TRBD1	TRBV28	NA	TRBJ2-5	TGTGCCAGCAGTTTATACGGGGACAGGGAGGAGACCCAGTACTTC	CASSLYGDREETQYF
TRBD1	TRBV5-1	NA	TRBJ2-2	TGCGCCAGCACCCTTGTAGGGACAGGGGACACCGGGGAGCTGTTTTTT	CASTLVGTGDTGELFF
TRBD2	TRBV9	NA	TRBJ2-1	TGTGCCAGCAGCGTAGTTGGGACTAGCGGGGGGAATGAGCAGTTCTTC	CASSVVGTSGGNEQFF
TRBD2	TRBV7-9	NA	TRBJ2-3	TGTGCCAGCAGATCCTCCGGGACTAGCGGGAGTCAAGGCACAGATACGCAGTATTTT	CASRSSGTSGSQGTDTQYF
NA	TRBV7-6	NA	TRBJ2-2	TGTGCCAGCAGCAAACGTCTTATGGGAGGACAAGGGAAAGTGGCCGGGGAGCTGTTTTTT	CASSKRLMGGQGKVAGELFF
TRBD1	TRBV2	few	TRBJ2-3	TGTGCCAGCAGAGGCCCCCGGGACAGGGGACGCGATACGCAGTATTTT	CASRGPRDRGRDTQYF